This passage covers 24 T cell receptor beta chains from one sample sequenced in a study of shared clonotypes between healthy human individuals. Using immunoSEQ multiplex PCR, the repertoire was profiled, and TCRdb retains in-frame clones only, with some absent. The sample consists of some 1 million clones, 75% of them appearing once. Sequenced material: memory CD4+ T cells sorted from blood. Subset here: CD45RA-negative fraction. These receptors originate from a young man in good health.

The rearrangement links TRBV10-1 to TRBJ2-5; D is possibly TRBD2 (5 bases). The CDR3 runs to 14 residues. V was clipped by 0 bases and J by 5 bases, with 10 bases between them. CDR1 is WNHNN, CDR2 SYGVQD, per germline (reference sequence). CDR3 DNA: TGCGCCAGCAGTGAGTCAAGCGGACGGGAGACCCAGTACTTC. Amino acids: CASSESSGRETQYF.

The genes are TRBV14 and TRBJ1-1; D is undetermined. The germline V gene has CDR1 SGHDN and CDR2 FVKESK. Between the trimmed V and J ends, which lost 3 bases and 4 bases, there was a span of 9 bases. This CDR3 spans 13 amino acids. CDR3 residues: CASSQGGATEAFF. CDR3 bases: TGTGCCAGCAGCCAGGGCGGTGCCACTGAAGCTTTCTTT.

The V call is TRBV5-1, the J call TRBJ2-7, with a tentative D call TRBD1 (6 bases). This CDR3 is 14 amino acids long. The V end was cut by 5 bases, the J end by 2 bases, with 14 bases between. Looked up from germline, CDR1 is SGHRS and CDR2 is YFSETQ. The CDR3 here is CASSLQGSPYEQYF. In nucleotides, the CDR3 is TGCGCCAGCAGTCTACAGGGATCCCCCTACGAGCAGTACTTC.

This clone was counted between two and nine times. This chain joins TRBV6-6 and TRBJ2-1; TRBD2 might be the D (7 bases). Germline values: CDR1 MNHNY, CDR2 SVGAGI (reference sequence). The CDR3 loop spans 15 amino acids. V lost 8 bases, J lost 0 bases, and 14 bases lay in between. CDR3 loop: CASARGGSSYNEQFF. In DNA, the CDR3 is TGTGCCAGCGCCAGGGGCGGGAGCTCCTACAATGAGCAGTTCTTC.

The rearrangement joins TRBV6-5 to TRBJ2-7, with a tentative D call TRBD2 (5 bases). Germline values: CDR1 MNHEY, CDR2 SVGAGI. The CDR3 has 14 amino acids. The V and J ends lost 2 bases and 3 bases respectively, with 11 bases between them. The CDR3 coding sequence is TGTGCCAGCAGTTACGGAGAGGGAGTCTACGAGCAGTACTTC. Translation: CASSYGEGVYEQYF.

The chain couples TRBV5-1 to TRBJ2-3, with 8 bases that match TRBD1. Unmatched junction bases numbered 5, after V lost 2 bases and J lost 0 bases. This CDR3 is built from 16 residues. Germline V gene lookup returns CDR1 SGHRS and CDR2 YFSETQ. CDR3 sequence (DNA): TGCGCCAGCAGCTTCGGGGGACAGGCAAGCACAGATACGCAGTATTTT. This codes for CASSFGGQASTDTQYF.

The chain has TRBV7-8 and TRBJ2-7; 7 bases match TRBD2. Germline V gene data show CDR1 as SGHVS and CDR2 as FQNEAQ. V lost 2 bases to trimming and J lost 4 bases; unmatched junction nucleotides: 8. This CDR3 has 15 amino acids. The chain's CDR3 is CASSLMFLAAYEQYF. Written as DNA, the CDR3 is TGTGCCAGCAGCTTAATGTTTCTAGCGGCTTACGAGCAGTACTTC.

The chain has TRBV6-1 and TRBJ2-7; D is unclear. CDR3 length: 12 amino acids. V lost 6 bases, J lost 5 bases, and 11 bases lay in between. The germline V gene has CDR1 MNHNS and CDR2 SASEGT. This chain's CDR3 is CASRKRLNEQYF. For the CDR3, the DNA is TGTGCCAGCAGAAAAAGGTTGAACGAGCAGTACTTC.

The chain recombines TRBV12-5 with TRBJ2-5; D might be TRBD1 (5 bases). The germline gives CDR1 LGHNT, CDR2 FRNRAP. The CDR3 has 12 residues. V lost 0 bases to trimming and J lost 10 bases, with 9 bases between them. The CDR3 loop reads CASGLVQDVQYF. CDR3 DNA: TGTGCTAGTGGTTTGGTACAGGACGTCCAGTACTTC.

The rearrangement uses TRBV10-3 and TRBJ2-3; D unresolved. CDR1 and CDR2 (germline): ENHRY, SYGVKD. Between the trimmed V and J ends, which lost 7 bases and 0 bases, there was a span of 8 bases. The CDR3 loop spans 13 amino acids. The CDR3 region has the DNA TGTGCCATCACCCTGGATAGCACAGATACGCAGTATTTT. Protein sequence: CAITLDSTDTQYF.

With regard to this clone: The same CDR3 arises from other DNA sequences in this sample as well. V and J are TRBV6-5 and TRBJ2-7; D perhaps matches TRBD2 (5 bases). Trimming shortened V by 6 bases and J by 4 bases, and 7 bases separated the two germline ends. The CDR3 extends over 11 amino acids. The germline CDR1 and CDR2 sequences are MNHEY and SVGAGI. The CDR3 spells CASRDSYEQYF. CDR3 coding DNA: TGTGCCAGCAGGGACTCTTACGAGCAGTACTTC.

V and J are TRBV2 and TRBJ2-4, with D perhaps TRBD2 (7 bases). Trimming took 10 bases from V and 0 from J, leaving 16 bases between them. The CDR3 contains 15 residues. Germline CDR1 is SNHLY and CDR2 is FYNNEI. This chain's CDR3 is CATIGGAVAKNIQYF. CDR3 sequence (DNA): TGTGCCACTATAGGGGGGGCGGTAGCCAAAAACATTCAGTACTTC.

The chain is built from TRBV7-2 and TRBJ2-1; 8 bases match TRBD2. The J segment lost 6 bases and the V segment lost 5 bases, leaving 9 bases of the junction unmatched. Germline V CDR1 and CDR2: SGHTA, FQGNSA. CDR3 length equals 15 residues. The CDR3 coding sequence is TGTGCCAGCAGCCTTAGCGGGGCGAACTTCAATGAGCAGTTCTTC. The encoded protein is CASSLSGANFNEQFF.

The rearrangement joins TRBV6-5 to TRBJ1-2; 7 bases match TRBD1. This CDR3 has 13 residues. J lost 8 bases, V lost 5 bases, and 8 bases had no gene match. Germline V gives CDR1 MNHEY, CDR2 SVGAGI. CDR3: CASSADRAKGYTF. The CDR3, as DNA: TGTGCCAGCAGTGCCGACAGGGCGAAAGGCTACACCTTC.

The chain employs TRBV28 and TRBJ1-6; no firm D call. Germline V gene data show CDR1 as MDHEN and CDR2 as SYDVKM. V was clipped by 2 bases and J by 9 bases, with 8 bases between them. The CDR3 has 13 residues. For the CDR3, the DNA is TGTGCCAGCAGTTTAGACCGGGTTTCACCCCTCCACTTT. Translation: CASSLDRVSPLHF.

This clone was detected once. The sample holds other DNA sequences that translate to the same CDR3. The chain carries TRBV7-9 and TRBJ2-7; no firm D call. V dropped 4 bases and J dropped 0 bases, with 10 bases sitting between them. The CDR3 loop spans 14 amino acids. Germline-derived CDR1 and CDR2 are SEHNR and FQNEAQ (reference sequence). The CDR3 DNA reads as TGTGCCAGCAGCTCTGGCGGTAGCTCCTACGAGCAGTACTTC. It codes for CASSSGGSSYEQYF.

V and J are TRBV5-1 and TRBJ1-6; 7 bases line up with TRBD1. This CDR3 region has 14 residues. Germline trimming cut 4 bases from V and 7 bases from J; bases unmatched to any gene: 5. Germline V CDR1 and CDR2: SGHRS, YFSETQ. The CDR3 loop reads CASSLTGKNSPLHF. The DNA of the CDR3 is TGCGCCAGCAGCCTGACAGGGAAGAATTCACCCCTCCACTTT.

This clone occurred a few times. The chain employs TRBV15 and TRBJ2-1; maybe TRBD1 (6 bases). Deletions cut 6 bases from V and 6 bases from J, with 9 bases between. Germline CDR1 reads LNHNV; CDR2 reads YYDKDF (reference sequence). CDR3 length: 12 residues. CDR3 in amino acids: CATSNRVNEQFF. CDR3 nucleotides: TGTGCCACCAGTAACAGGGTCAATGAGCAGTTCTTC.

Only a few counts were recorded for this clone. DNA of the CDR3: TGCGCCAGCGGGGAAGGTCCTTACGAGCAGTACTTC. It codes for CASGEGPYEQYF. The V call is TRBV5-1, the J call TRBJ2-7; D ambiguous. The CDR3 has 12 residues. The V end was cut by 7 bases, the J end by 4 bases, with 12 bases between. Germline CDR1 is SGHRS and CDR2 is YFSETQ.

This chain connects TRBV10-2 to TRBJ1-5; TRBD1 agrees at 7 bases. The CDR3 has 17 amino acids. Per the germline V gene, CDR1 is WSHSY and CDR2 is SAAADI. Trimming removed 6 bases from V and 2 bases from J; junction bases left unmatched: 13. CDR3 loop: CASRRDSTQSGNQPQHF. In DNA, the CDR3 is TGCGCCAGCAGGCGGGACAGTACCCAAAGCGGCAATCAGCCCCAGCATTTT.

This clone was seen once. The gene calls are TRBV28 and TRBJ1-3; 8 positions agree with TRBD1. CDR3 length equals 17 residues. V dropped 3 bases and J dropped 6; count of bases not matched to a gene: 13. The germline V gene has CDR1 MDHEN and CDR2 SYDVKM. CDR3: CASSFYAGGARENTIYF. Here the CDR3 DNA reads TGTGCCAGCAGTTTTTATGCAGGGGGCGCTCGGGAAAACACCATATATTTT.

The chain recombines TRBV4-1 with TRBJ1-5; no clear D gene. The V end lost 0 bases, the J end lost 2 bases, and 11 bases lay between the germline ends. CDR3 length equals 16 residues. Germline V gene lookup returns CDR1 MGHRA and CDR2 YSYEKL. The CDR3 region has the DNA TGCGCCAGCAGCCAAGATCCGAAAGGGCGCAATCAGCCCCAGCATTTT. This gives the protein CASSQDPKGRNQPQHF.

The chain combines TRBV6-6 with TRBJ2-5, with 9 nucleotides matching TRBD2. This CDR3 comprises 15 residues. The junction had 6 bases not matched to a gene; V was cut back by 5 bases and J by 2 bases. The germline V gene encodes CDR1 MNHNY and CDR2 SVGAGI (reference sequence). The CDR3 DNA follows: TGTGCCAGCAGTAGGACTAGCGCACCTCAAGAGACCCAGTACTTC. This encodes CASSRTSAPQETQYF.

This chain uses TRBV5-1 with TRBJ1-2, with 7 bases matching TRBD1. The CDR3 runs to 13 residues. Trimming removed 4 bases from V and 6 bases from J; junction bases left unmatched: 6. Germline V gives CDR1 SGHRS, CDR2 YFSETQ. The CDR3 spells CASSPGTVDGYTF. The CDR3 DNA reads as TGCGCCAGCAGCCCAGGGACAGTGGATGGCTACACCTTC.